This passage covers 10 T cell receptor beta chains from one sample sequenced in a study of blood T cell repertoires in COVID-19. Libraries were prepared by immunoSEQ multiplex PCR; TCRdb keeps only in-frame clonotypes and omits some of them. The sample yields more than 200,000 clones, 70% to 90% seen once. The sequenced material came from peripheral blood. All receptors derive from a middle-aged woman who had recovered from COVID-19.

The chain couples TRBV14 to TRBJ2-2; the D gene is possibly TRBD1 (5 bases). Germline-derived CDR1 and CDR2 are SGHDN and FVKESK. V was shortened by 8 bases and J by 5 bases, with 15 bases between the two germline ends. The CDR3 has 14 amino acids. CDR3 loop: CASLRQGRTGELFF. The DNA of the CDR3 is TGTGCCAGCTTGAGGCAGGGTCGGACCGGGGAGCTGTTTTTT.

The chain links TRBV20-1 to TRBJ1-6, with 7 bases aligning to TRBD1. The CDR3 is 13 residues long. J was trimmed by 7 bases and V by 3 bases; bases with no gene match: 3. CDR1 DFQATT and CDR2 SNEGSKA come from the germline V gene (reference sequence). The CDR3 spells CSASTRGNSPLHF. In DNA, the CDR3 is TGCAGTGCTAGTACCAGGGGGAATTCACCCCTCCACTTT.

J is TRBJ2-1 and V is TRBV6-5, with D possibly TRBD2 on 5 matching bases. From germline, CDR1 is MNHEY and CDR2 SVGAGI. The CDR3 spans 14 residues. With 2 bases removed from V and 10 bases from J, the gap between germline ends came to 15 bases. The CDR3 DNA is TGTGCCAGCAGTTACCTGCGGACGGGAAAAGAGCAGTTCTTC. It yields the protein CASSYLRTGKEQFF.

This chain links TRBV4-2 with TRBJ2-2; 7 bases are a match to TRBD2. The CDR3 totals 19 residues. The germline gives CDR1 LGHNA, CDR2 YNFKEQ. The V and J ends lost 7 bases and 0 bases, in that order; junction bases with no gene match: 17. The CDR3 is CASKGGSGEAPTNTGELFF. The CDR3 DNA reads TGTGCCAGCAAGGGAGGGTCGGGGGAGGCCCCAACGAACACCGGGGAGCTGTTTTTT.

Of note for this clone: This same CDR3 is encoded by further DNA sequences in the sample. CDR3 in DNA: TGTGCCAGTAGTATCACGGGACAGTACGAGCAGTACTTC. Protein sequence: CASSITGQYEQYF. This chain uses TRBV19 with TRBJ2-7, with 7 bases that match TRBD1. Germline assignment: CDR1 LNHDA and CDR2 SQIVND (reference sequence). The J segment lost 4 bases and the V segment lost 3 bases, leaving 3 bases of the junction unmatched. The length of the CDR3 is 13 residues.

The V gene is TRBV5-4, the J gene TRBJ1-2; 9 bases match TRBD1. The V gene's germline CDR1 is SGHNT and CDR2 YYREEE (reference sequence). This CDR3 region has 15 residues. The V gene end was trimmed by 2 bases and the J gene end by 4 bases; junction bases not matched to a gene: 6. Here the CDR3 DNA reads TGTGCCAGCAGCTTCGGGACAGGGAAATTCTATGGCTACACCTTC. Translation: CASSFGTGKFYGYTF.

The V gene is TRBV11-2, the J gene TRBJ2-3; 7 bases align to TRBD2. V trimming: 5 bases; J trimming: 0 bases; junction bases outside the gene matches: 11. This CDR3 is built from 17 residues. Germline V gene sequence: CDR1 SGHAT, CDR2 FQNNGV. CDR3 region: CASSRGWRRGSTDTQYF. The CDR3 nucleotides read TGTGCCAGCAGCCGGGGCTGGAGGCGGGGGAGCACAGATACGCAGTATTTT.

A few counts support this clone. The chain employs TRBV6-5 and TRBJ1-6; 8 bases are a match to TRBD1. With V trimmed by 5 bases and J by 6 bases, 3 bases remained unmatched. The CDR3 length is 14 residues. The germline gives CDR1 MNHEY, CDR2 SVGAGI. The CDR3 is CASSLDRVNSPLHF. The CDR3 DNA follows: TGTGCCAGCAGTCTGGACAGGGTTAATTCACCCCTCCACTTT.

The V call is TRBV12-3 or TRBV12-4, the J call TRBJ1-2, with TRBD1 matching 9 bases. The CDR3 has 12 residues. Germline trimming cut 6 bases from V and 6 bases from J; bases unmatched to any gene: 2. The CDR3 nucleotides read TGTGCCAGCAGGCGGGACAGGGATGGCTACACCTTC. Its translation: CASRRDRDGYTF.

The chain is built from TRBV5-8 and TRBJ2-1; 10 bases line up with TRBD2. From germline, CDR1 is SGHTS and CDR2 YDEGEE. The CDR3 totals 14 residues. V was clipped by 0 bases and J by 6 bases; unmatched bases: 0. CDR3 loop: CASSLGLAGNEQFF. In DNA form, the CDR3 reads TGTGCCAGCAGCTTGGGACTAGCGGGCAATGAGCAGTTCTTC.